What follows are 11 T cell receptor beta chains derived from one specimen sequenced in a study of beta chain features in type 1 diabetes. All of the isolated RNA was reverse transcribed, so expressed TCRB transcripts were sequenced. Only in-frame clones appear in the TCRdb table, and some are missing; sequencing was by immunoSEQ multiplex PCR. The repertoire consists of hundreds of thousands of clones, with around 15% occurring once and the leading ten covering 0.07% to 0.095%. The sequenced material came from naive CD4+ T cells from blood. These receptors were collected from a man between 18 and 35 years old in good health.

The gene calls are TRBV5-4 and TRBJ2-2; tentatively, D is TRBD1 (5 bases). The CDR3 consists of 18 residues. Germline V CDR1 and CDR2: SGHNT, YYREEE (reference sequence). V was clipped by 4 bases and J by 5 bases, with 24 bases between them. The CDR3 DNA sequence: TGTGCCAGCAGCCCGTCCCCGGAGCTCGGGCAGGGAACCGGGGAGCTGTTTTTT. This translates into CASSPSPELGQGTGELFF.

This clone has a handful of counts. V and J are TRBV9 and TRBJ2-1, with D possibly being TRBD2 (7 bases). The germline V gene has CDR1 SGDLS and CDR2 YYNGEE. Trimming left V 0 bases short and J 6 bases short, with 16 bases between. The CDR3 runs 16 residues. In DNA, the CDR3 is TGTGCCAGCAGCGTAGGAGTTGGCGGGGGCTCCAATGAGCAGTTCTTC. Amino acid sequence: CASSVGVGGGSNEQFF.

This clone was seen repeatedly, ten times or more. The chain joins TRBV14 to TRBJ2-1; D call uncertain. V lost 0 bases, J lost 7 bases, and 7 bases lay in between. The CDR3 is 13 amino acids. CDR1 and CDR2 from the germline V gene are SGHDN and FVKESK. The chain's CDR3 is CASSQDMVNEQFF. CDR3 sequence (DNA): TGTGCCAGCAGCCAAGATATGGTTAATGAGCAGTTCTTC.

This clone was observed a few times. The chain employs TRBV6-1 and TRBJ2-3; TRBD2 matches at 8 bases. The CDR3 spans 15 residues. The V segment lost 6 bases and the J segment 2 bases; nucleotides outside the gene matches: 7. Germline-derived CDR1 and CDR2 are MNHNS and SASEGT. For the CDR3, the DNA is TGTGCCAGCAGCCCGCGGGGGGTTACCACAGATACGCAGTATTTT. Translating it yields CASSPRGVTTDTQYF.

This clone appeared a few times. The rearrangement joins TRBV25-1 to TRBJ2-7; D may be TRBD1 (5 bases). The CDR3 spans 11 residues. CDR1 MGHDK and CDR2 SYGVNS come from the germline V gene. The V end lost 5 bases, the J end lost 5 bases, and 7 bases lay between the germline ends. CDR3 loop: CASSRGHEQYF. In DNA, the CDR3 is TGTGCCAGCAGTAGGGGCCACGAGCAGTACTTC.

The chain couples TRBV7-3 to TRBJ2-3, with 8 positions matching TRBD2. Unmatched junction bases numbered 4, after V lost 5 bases and J lost 0 bases. Germline V gene data show CDR1 as SGHTA and CDR2 as FQGTGA. The CDR3 loop spans 15 amino acids. CDR3 sequence: CASSELAESTDTQYF. Here the CDR3 DNA reads TGTGCCAGCAGCGAACTAGCGGAAAGCACAGATACGCAGTATTTT.

This clone was detected many times. This sequence joins TRBV15 and TRBJ1-2; D is unclear. Trimming took off 0 bases at V and 5 bases at J, with 7 bases between the two ends. This CDR3 is 13 amino acids long. Germline loops: CDR1 LNHNV, CDR2 YYDKDF (reference sequence). CDR3: CATSRDRLYGYTF. DNA for the CDR3: TGTGCCACCAGCAGAGATCGTCTTTATGGCTACACCTTC.

This chain links TRBV28 with TRBJ1-2; the D gene is possibly TRBD1 (6 bases). V was pared by 3 bases and J by 7 bases, with 15 bases between. Germline V gene data show CDR1 as MDHEN and CDR2 as SYDVKM. The CDR3 length is 14 residues. The chain's CDR3 is CASSFRGKGGGYTF. The CDR3, as DNA: TGTGCCAGCAGTTTCAGGGGTAAAGGAGGTGGCTACACCTTC.

This chain connects TRBV4-3 to TRBJ2-5; 11 bases are a match to TRBD2. Germline values: CDR1 LGHNA, CDR2 YSLEER. Trimming removed 0 bases from V and 13 bases from J; junction bases left unmatched: 13. The CDR3 runs 16 residues. The CDR3 DNA sequence: TGCGCCAGCAGCCAAGAAACGGCAAGTAGCGGGGGGGCCGTGTACTTC. This sequence encodes CASSQETASSGGAVYF.

This clone was detected only a few times. Mismatch with germline at one junction end may stem from a read error. The V and J genes are TRBV14 and TRBJ2-3, with D tentatively TRBD2 (5 bases). Germline assignment: CDR1 SGHDN and CDR2 FVKESK. This CDR3 has 15 amino acids. The CDR3 here is CASRQAGRGLDTQYF. Written as DNA, the CDR3 is TGTGCCAGCAGGCAAGCTGGGCGCGGGTTGGATACGCAGTATTTT.

This clone was seen only a few times. The CDR3 sequence is CASSSTSGRSAYEQYF. Written as DNA, the CDR3 is TGTGCCAGCAGCTCGACTAGCGGGAGATCTGCCTACGAGCAGTACTTC. This chain connects TRBV9 to TRBJ2-7, with 12 nucleotides matching TRBD2. The CDR3 totals 16 residues. Germline V CDR1 and CDR2: SGDLS, YYNGEE. With 4 bases clipped from V and 2 bases from J, the junction kept 7 bases outside the gene matches.